This T cell receptor (beta chain) was sequenced in a study of Ad26.COV2.S vaccination and SARS-CoV-2 variants (dated by TCRdb to the early 2020s). Regarding the research as a whole: Vaccine-arm donors were drawn from COV1001, a multicentre, randomized, double-blind, placebo-controlled phase I-IIa trial of Ad26.COV2.S in healthy adults. TCRbeta repertoire sequencing was used to assess the specificity and breadth of SARS-CoV-2-reactive T cell receptors after Ad26.COV2.S vaccination. A total of 32 samples were included in the TCR-sequenced set, comprising roughly 19 Ad26.COV2.S vaccine recipients, 5 placebo recipients and 8 SARS-CoV-2 convalescent individuals. Trial participants were randomized into five groups of five: low-dose or high-dose Ad26.COV2.S given once or twice, or placebo on both occasions. Ad26.COV2.S was administered intramuscularly at a dose of 5x10^10 or 1x10^11 viral particles, either as one shot or as two shots given 56 days apart. Investigators remained blinded to trial group allocation during experiments and outcome assessment. The research as a whole found: The study was not powered to compare responses between vaccine doses or regimens. Non-spike TCR breadth was comparable between vaccine and placebo recipients, consistent with the vaccine containing only spike. After vaccination, spike-specific CD8+ and CD4+ T cell responses were reported to show substantial breadth. It was noted by the authors that total T cell responses may have been underestimated by the TCR breadth and depth analyses. Spike-specific TCR breadth was higher in Ad26.COV2.S recipients than in placebo recipients (P = 0.0014).

From the cysteine up to the phenylalanine, the CDR3 has a length of 14 residues. The retained sequence is limited to the CDR3, 42 bases, with the frame set at the first base. CDR1 and CDR2 (SQVTM, ANQGSEA) derive from the germline V gene. V ends up 4 bases short and J 4 bases short, with an unmatched junction base count of 9. A word on this clone: The antigen it recognizes is unknown. Base quality data are lacking; no much larger clone is found one base away.

The immunoSEQ Assay was used to sequence TCRbeta CDR3 regions. After extraction, genomic DNA underwent amplification by bias-controlled multiplex PCR, followed by high-throughput sequencing. As for the original processing: Collapsing and filtering of sequences were performed to quantify the absolute abundance of each unique TCRbeta CDR3 region. T cell fraction was estimated by normalization of TCRbeta template counts to usable DNA, with usable DNA being measured through amplification of reference genes present in all nucleated cells. Repertoire TCRs were annotated as SARS-CoV-2-specific by exact matching of V gene, CDR3 amino acid sequence and J gene to a known reactive TCR set. MIRA supplied the reference SARS-CoV-2 TCR set, which was filtered for enrichment in COVID-19-positive ImmuneCODE repertoires so that public or cross-reactive TCRs were removed. Based on the MIRA antigens, annotated TCRs were further analysed at the level of specific ORF or position within ORF. Depth was the summed frequency of annotated unique rearrangements, while breadth was defined as annotated unique rearrangements over total unique productive rearrangements. Group comparisons of TCR breadth used two-sided Wilcoxon rank-sum tests. TCRdb retrieved this table from immuneACCESS and kept in-frame rearrangements only. Not all clones are present; in checked studies, unresolved V genes account for under half, and no reason is known for the remainder. V and J calls and clone size are those listed in that table; D and trimming were worked out from the DNA. Recorded for this sample are hundreds of thousands of clones; approximately 90% of them occurred a single time. The ten largest clones take up 6.4% of the sample.

The treatment or condition label on this specimen signifies: 19 received Ad26.COV2.S at low or high dose, single or two shots; five or six received placebo; per-sample allocation not given. For vaccine and placebo recipients, the sequenced repertoires came from samples collected on day 63 after the first injection. In Cohort 1b, 20 to 25 adults aged 18-55 years were enrolled at a single site in Boston, USA, between 29 July and 7 August 2020. Ad26.COV2.S consisted of a replication-incompetent adenovirus type 26 vector by which a prefusion-stabilized SARS-CoV-2 spike protein from the original Wuhan strain was expressed.

This sequence originates from a person aged 18 to 65 who received the Ad26.COV2.S COVID-19 vaccine or a placebo. Recombination linked TRBV29-1 to TRBJ2-7; 8 junctional bases match TRBD1. The source material was peripheral blood, sampled in a trial of Ad26.COV2.S vaccine versus placebo. The DNA sequence is as follows: TGCAGCGTTGCATCCGGGACAGGACCTTACGAGCAGTACTTC. Its coded protein is CSVASGTGPYEQYF.